These 10 T cell receptor beta chains came from one sample sequenced in a study of early T cells in non-severe SARS-CoV-2 infection. MiXCR was run by TCRdb on the 5' RACE reads, yielding one entry per CDR3 protein. The table shows tens of thousands of distinct CDR3 sequences, with about 9.1% occurring only once. Sequencing was done on a sample of whole blood. Receptors originate from an adult who was a healthcare worker with PCR-confirmed SARS-CoV-2 infection or an uninfected control (not recorded which).

This clonotype was detected only a few times. This chain uses TRBV3-1 with TRBJ2-2, with D hard to call. Looked up from germline, CDR1 is LGHDT and CDR2 is YNNKEL (reference sequence). V shed 1 base and J shed 6 bases, with 6 bases lying between them. CDR3 length equals 13 residues. CDR3 residues: CASSQGVAGELFF. The CDR3 nucleotides are TGTGCCAGCAGCCAAGGAGTAGCCGGGGAGCTGTTTTTT. The complete variable domain, with remaining parts taken from reference TRBV3-1 and TRBJ2-2, reads DTAVSQTPKYLVTQMGNDKSIKCEQNLGHDTMYWYKQDSKKFLKIMFSYNNKELIINETVPNRFSPKSPDKAHLNLHINSLELGDSAVYFCASSQGVAGELFFGEGSRLTVL.

The gene calls are TRBV29-1 and TRBJ1-6; D remains ambiguous. The V end lost 6 bases, the J end lost 7 bases, and 16 bases lay between the germline ends. This CDR3 comprises 14 residues. The germline V gene encodes CDR1 SQVTM and CDR2 ANQGSEA. The CDR3 loop is CSVRLTDFNSPLHF. In DNA form, the CDR3 reads TGCAGCGTACGATTGACGGATTTCAATTCACCCCTCCACTTT.

This clonotype was seen many times. The chain has TRBV9 and TRBJ1-2; maybe TRBD1 (6 bases). CDR1 is SGDLS and CDR2 is YYNGEE in the germline V gene. V lost 5 bases and J lost 3, with 17 bases in between. The CDR3 has 15 amino acids. As DNA, the CDR3 is TGTGCCAGCAGTCTGGGGGGCCCCCGGGACTATGGCTACACCTTC. Protein: CASSLGGPRDYGYTF.

At least ten counts were recorded for this clonotype. The chain joins TRBV23-1 to TRBJ2-6, with D possibly TRBD1 on 7 matching bases. TRBV23-1 is an ORF, with its function uncertain. V was trimmed by 0 bases and J by 4 bases, leaving 19 bases between them. This CDR3 is 19 amino acids long. CDR3 nucleotide sequence: TGCGCCAGCAGTCAATCAATGGAGGGGGCCGCGATAGGGGCCAACGTCCTGACTTTC. Amino acid sequence: CASSQSMEGAAIGANVLTF.

The chain carries TRBV5-1 and TRBJ1-2, with 7 bases that match TRBD1. This CDR3 has 15 amino acids. With V trimmed by 4 bases and J by 4 bases, 10 bases remained unmatched. Germline values: CDR1 SGHRS, CDR2 YFSETQ. The CDR3 region has the DNA TGCGCCAGCAGCAAGGGGGACAGCTACCTCTATGGCTACACCTTC. Its translation is CASSKGDSYLYGYTF.

V usage is TRBV7-2 and J usage is TRBJ2-1, with no clear D. Trimming removed 0 bases from V and 5 bases from J, with 8 bases in between. Germline-derived CDR1 and CDR2 are SGHTA and FQGNSA. CDR3 length: 14 residues. CDR3 in amino acids: CASSLARVHNEQFF. In DNA, the CDR3 is TGTGCCAGCAGCTTAGCTAGGGTCCACAATGAGCAGTTCTTC.

This clonotype was counted ten times or more. V usage is TRBV7-2 and J usage is TRBJ2-7, with D possibly matching TRBD2 (5 bases). Germline CDR1 reads SGHTA; CDR2 reads FQGNSA. With 9 bases removed from V and 3 bases from J, the gap between germline ends came to 18 bases. CDR3 length equals 14 residues. CDR3: CASTPSRSLYEQYF. CDR3 nucleotide sequence: TGTGCCAGTACCCCTAGCCGGAGTCTCTACGAGCAGTACTTC.

There are a few counts of this clonotype. The chain uses TRBV12-3 or TRBV12-4 and TRBJ2-3; TRBD2 agrees at 7 bases. The trim removed 8 bases at V and 3 bases at J, leaving 5 bases unmatched. The CDR3 totals 13 residues. Here the CDR3 reads CASAREGTDTQYF. The CDR3 DNA reads as TGTGCCAGCGCGAGGGAGGGAACAGATACGCAGTATTTT.

This clonotype was recorded at least ten times. This chain links TRBV5-1 with TRBJ2-5; 11 positions agree with TRBD2. With 5 bases clipped from V and 5 bases from J, the junction kept 5 bases outside the gene matches. Germline lookup yields CDR1 SGHRS and CDR2 YFSETQ. There are 14 residues in the CDR3. The chain's CDR3 is CASSLTSGTETQYF. DNA of the CDR3: TGCGCCAGCAGTTTGACTAGCGGGACGGAGACCCAGTACTTC. Full variable domain (remainder filled in from reference TRBV5-1 and TRBJ2-5): KAGVTQTPRYLIKTRGQQVTLSCSPISGHRSVSWYQQTPGQGLQFLFEYFSETQRNKGNFPGRFSGRQFSNSRSEMNVSTLELGDSALYLCASSLTSGTETQYFGPGTRLLVL.

The sample holds many counts of this clonotype. This chain links TRBV27 with TRBJ1-2, with D tentatively TRBD1 (5 bases). Germline V gene sequence: CDR1 MNHEY, CDR2 SMNVEV (reference sequence). Trimming took off 6 bases at V and 4 bases at J, with 12 bases between the two ends. The CDR3 is 13 amino acids. In DNA form, the CDR3 reads TGTGCCAGCAGCCTGGGGGGAAGCTATGGCTACACCTTC. Protein product: CASSLGGSYGYTF.